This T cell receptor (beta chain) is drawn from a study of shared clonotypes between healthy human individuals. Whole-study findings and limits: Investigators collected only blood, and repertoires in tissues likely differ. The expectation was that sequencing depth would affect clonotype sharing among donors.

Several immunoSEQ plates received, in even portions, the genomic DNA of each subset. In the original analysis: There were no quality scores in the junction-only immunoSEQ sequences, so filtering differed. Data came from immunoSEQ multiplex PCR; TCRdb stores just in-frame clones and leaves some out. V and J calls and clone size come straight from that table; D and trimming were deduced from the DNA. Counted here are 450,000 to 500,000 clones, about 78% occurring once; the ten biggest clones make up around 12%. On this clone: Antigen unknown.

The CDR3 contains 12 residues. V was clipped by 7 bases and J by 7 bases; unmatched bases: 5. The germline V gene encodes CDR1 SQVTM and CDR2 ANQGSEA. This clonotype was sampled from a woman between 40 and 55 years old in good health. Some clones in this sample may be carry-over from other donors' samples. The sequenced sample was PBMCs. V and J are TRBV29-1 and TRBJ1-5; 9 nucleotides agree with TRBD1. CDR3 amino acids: CSAKTGGQPQHF. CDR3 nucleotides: TGCAGCGCCAAGACAGGGGGACAGCCCCAGCATTTT. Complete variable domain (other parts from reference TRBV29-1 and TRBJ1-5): SAVISQKPSRDICQRGTSLTIQCQVDSQVTMMFWYRQQPGQSLTLIATANQGSEATYESGFVIDKFPISRPNLTFSTLTVSNMSPEDSSIYLCSAKTGGQPQHFGDGTRLSIL.